Each of the 16 T cell receptor beta chains below was sequenced from the same sample in a study of blood T cell repertoires in COVID-19. The table came from immunoSEQ multiplex PCR; TCRdb's copy has only in-frame clones and leaves some out. Of around 60,000 clones listed, 80% are singletons. The sequenced sample consisted of peripheral blood. These receptors all come from a man aged 55 to 70 with acute or convalescent COVID-19.

This clone is a singleton in its sample. The chain couples TRBV7-3 to TRBJ2-2; no clear D gene. This CDR3 comprises 17 residues. Germline lookup yields CDR1 SGHTA and CDR2 FQGTGA. V shed 1 base and J shed 0 bases, with 12 bases lying between them. CDR3 DNA: TGTGCCAGCAGCTTAATCGGCGGCCCAACGAACACCGGGGAGCTGTTTTTT. Encoded protein: CASSLIGGPTNTGELFF. The variable domain in full, with the rest retrieved from reference TRBV7-3 and TRBJ2-2, is GAGVSQTPSNKVTEKGKYVELRCDPISGHTALYWYRQSLGQGPEFLIYFQGTGAADDSGLPNDRFFAVRPEGSVSTLKIQRTERGDSAVYLCASSLIGGPTNTGELFFGEGSRLTVL.

The chain combines TRBV12-3 or TRBV12-4 with TRBJ1-2; a possible D gene is TRBD1 (6 bases). The V end lost 4 bases, the J end lost 7 bases, and 13 bases lay between the germline ends. The CDR3 totals 13 residues. The CDR3 nucleotides are TGTGCCAGCAGTTCCCGGGGGGCGCCTGGCTACACCTTC. Its protein is CASSSRGAPGYTF.

This clone appeared a few times. The CDR3 bases are TGTGCCAGCAGCTTGGCCGGGGCGAACACCGGGGAGCTGTTTTTT. Its protein is CASSLAGANTGELFF. The V gene is TRBV5-4, the J gene TRBJ2-2, with TRBD2 as a possible D gene (5 bases). The length of the CDR3 is 15 residues. CDR1 SGHNT and CDR2 YYREEE come from the germline V gene (reference sequence). Trimming pared 0 bases from V and 0 bases from J, leaving 6 bases between.

J is TRBJ1-2 and V is TRBV28; D is perhaps TRBD1 (6 bases). V was trimmed by 6 bases and J by 5 bases, leaving 13 bases between them. Germline lookup yields CDR1 MDHEN and CDR2 SYDVKM. There are 13 residues in the CDR3. The CDR3 sequence is CASSPQGSYGYTF. CDR3 bases: TGTGCCAGCAGCCCCCAGGGGTCATATGGCTACACCTTC.

The chain joins TRBV19 to TRBJ1-5; the match to TRBD1 covers 12 bases. Germline V gene data show CDR1 as LNHDA and CDR2 as SQIVND (reference sequence). V gave up 7 bases and J gave up 6 bases; unmatched junction bases: 10. CDR3 length: 16 residues. The CDR3 protein is CASNIPGTGGIQPQHF. CDR3 nucleotides: TGTGCCAGTAACATTCCCGGGACAGGGGGCATTCAGCCCCAGCATTTT.

This clone came up once. This chain uses TRBV3-1 (or the pseudogene TRBV3-2) with TRBJ2-5, with D maybe TRBD1 (5 bases). CDR1 LGHDT and CDR2 YNNKEL come from the germline V gene (reference sequence). V lost 4 bases and J lost 6, with 9 bases in between. The CDR3 consists of 12 residues. The CDR3 sequence is CASSPGLKTQYF. In DNA, the CDR3 is TGTGCCAGCAGCCCAGGGTTAAAGACCCAGTACTTC.

This chain connects TRBV4-2 to TRBJ1-1; D may be TRBD1 (6 bases). Trimming removed 3 bases at V and 4 bases at J, with 9 bases between. The germline CDR1 and CDR2 sequences are LGHNA and YNFKEQ. This CDR3 has 13 amino acids. CDR3 DNA: TGTGCCAGCAGCCATGGACAGCGCACTGAAGCTTTCTTT. Its translation is CASSHGQRTEAFF.

J is TRBJ2-3 and V is TRBV4-2, with D possibly matching TRBD2 (6 bases). The CDR3 has 14 amino acids. Trimming stripped 4 bases from V and 5 bases from J, with 13 bases between. Per the germline V gene, CDR1 is LGHNA and CDR2 is YNFKEQ. CDR3 in DNA: TGTGCCAGCAGCCCGGAGGGAGCGGTAGATACGCAGTATTTT. This codes for CASSPEGAVDTQYF.

V is TRBV28 and J is TRBJ2-1, with D perhaps TRBD2 (6 bases). Trimming removed 5 bases from V and 0 bases from J, with 14 bases in between. The CDR3 is 16 amino acids. Germline assignment: CDR1 MDHEN and CDR2 SYDVKM. DNA for the CDR3: TGTGCCAGCAGTCCGAGGGCGGGGAGCTCCTACAATGAGCAGTTCTTC. This gives the protein CASSPRAGSSYNEQFF.

This chain links TRBV5-8 with TRBJ2-5; D perhaps matches TRBD2 (7 bases). V was clipped by 5 bases and J by 1 base, with 18 bases between them. Germline V gene data show CDR1 as SGHTS and CDR2 as YDEGEE. The CDR3 has 16 residues. This CDR3 is CASSWRGGGVQETQYF. The DNA of the CDR3 is TGTGCCAGCAGTTGGCGGGGCGGGGGCGTCCAAGAGACCCAGTACTTC.

The V and J genes are TRBV24-1 and TRBJ2-5; no reliable D call. Between the trimmed V and J ends, which lost 3 bases and 1 base, there was a span of 14 bases. CDR3 length: 16 amino acids. Germline CDR1 is KGHDR and CDR2 is SFDVKD. The CDR3 DNA is TGTGCCACCAGTGATCCTCGTTCCGGGTCCCAAGAGACCCAGTACTTC. It is translated as CATSDPRSGSQETQYF.

The chain uses TRBV3-1 (or the pseudogene TRBV3-2) and TRBJ2-5; D ambiguous. The CDR3 is 13 residues long. Per the germline V gene, CDR1 is LGHDT and CDR2 is YNNKEL (reference sequence). Trimming took off 1 base at V and 2 bases at J, with 5 bases between the two ends. The DNA for the CDR3 is TGTGCCAGCAGCCAAGTAGTTCAAGAGACCCAGTACTTC. Amino acids: CASSQVVQETQYF.

This clone has only a few counts. The genes are TRBV5-6 and TRBJ1-2, with TRBD1 identical over 9 bases. CDR1 and CDR2 from the germline V gene are SGHDT and YYEEEE. V dropped 3 bases and J dropped 4; count of bases not matched to a gene: 7. This CDR3 has 15 amino acids. In DNA form, the CDR3 reads TGTGCCAGCAGCTGGGACACAGGGGGCGGCTATGGCTACACCTTC. This encodes CASSWDTGGGYGYTF.

The genes are TRBV20-1 and TRBJ1-1, with D hard to call. Germline-derived CDR1 and CDR2 are DFQATT and SNEGSKA (reference sequence). The CDR3 is 10 amino acids. Trimming shortened V by 7 bases and J by 3 bases, and 6 bases separated the two germline ends. Here the CDR3 reads CSVVDTEAFF. In nucleotides, the CDR3 is TGCAGTGTAGTAGACACTGAAGCTTTCTTT.

Here the CDR3 reads CASSLGRGPNIQYF. Written as DNA, the CDR3 is TGTGCCAGCAGCTTAGGCAGGGGGCCGAACATTCAGTACTTC. This chain connects TRBV7-2 to TRBJ2-4; 8 nucleotides agree with TRBD1. The CDR3 consists of 14 residues. V was pared by 1 base and J by 7 bases, with 3 bases of the junction left unmatched. Germline V gene lookup returns CDR1 SGHTA and CDR2 FQGNSA. Using reference TRBV7-2 and TRBJ2-4 for the parts outside the CDR3, the full variable domain is GAGVSQSPSNKVTEKGKDVELRCDPISGHTALYWYRQSLGQGLEFLIYFQGNSAPDKSGLPSDRFSAERTGGSVSTLTIQRTQQEDSAVYLCASSLGRGPNIQYFGAGTRLSVL.

V gene TRBV4-2 combines with J gene TRBJ1-4, with 8 nucleotides matching TRBD1. V gave up 4 bases and J gave up 4 bases; unmatched junction bases: 8. The CDR3 totals 16 residues. The germline CDR1 and CDR2 sequences are LGHNA and YNFKEQ. In DNA form, the CDR3 reads TGTGCCAGCAGCCGCGCCGGACAGGGAGTTAATGAAAAACTGTTTTTT. It yields the protein CASSRAGQGVNEKLFF.